The 19 T cell receptor beta chains given below trace back to one sample, sequenced in a study of T-cell memory formation after mild COVID-19. One entry per CDR3 protein results from TCRdb running MiXCR on the 5' RACE reads. The data contain under 550,000 distinct CDR3 sequences, about a sixth of them singletons. The sample taken for sequencing was PBMCs or a T cell subset sorted from them (not recorded which). These receptors came from a young man who had mild COVID-19 (a few samples of this study predate the infection). Cell type and time point are not known.

This clonotype was counted a few times. V and J are TRBV2 and TRBJ1-5, with D possibly matching TRBD1 (5 bases). Germline CDR1 reads SNHLY; CDR2 reads FYNNEI. V lost 5 bases to trimming and J lost 6 bases, with 20 bases between them. The CDR3 sequence is 16 residues long. The CDR3, as DNA: TGTGCCAGCAGTTTTGGGAGGCAGGGCGCGGGTCAGCCCCAGCATTTT. Protein: CASSFGRQGAGQPQHF.

There are a few counts of this clonotype. This chain links TRBV29-1 with TRBJ2-3; unclear D gene. Trimming pared 2 bases from V and 0 bases from J, leaving 12 bases between. Germline V gives CDR1 SQVTM, CDR2 ANQGSEA. This CDR3 spans 15 amino acids. CDR3 sequence (DNA): TGCAGCGTTGAATTCGTTGCGGCTAGCACAGATACGCAGTATTTT. Translation gives CSVEFVAASTDTQYF.

In its sample, this clonotype was seen once. V usage is TRBV19 and J usage is TRBJ2-2; D might be TRBD1 (5 bases). This CDR3 contains 14 residues. Between the trimmed V and J ends, which lost 7 bases and 1 base, there was a span of 10 bases. CDR1 is LNHDA, CDR2 SQIVND, per germline (reference sequence). The CDR3 loop is CASTRRGNTGELFF. Written as DNA, the CDR3 is TGTGCCAGTACGAGAAGGGGGAACACCGGGGAGCTGTTTTTT.

The V call is TRBV7-2, the J call TRBJ2-5; possible D gene TRBD2, 5 bases. Germline CDR1 is SGHTA and CDR2 is FQGNSA. The CDR3 has 13 residues. V lost 5 bases and J 4 bases, leaving 11 bases between the germline ends. The CDR3 DNA reads TGTGCCAGCAGCATGGCGGGCGCAGAGACCCAGTACTTC. Amino acid sequence: CASSMAGAETQYF.

About this clonotype itself: Being one base from a much bigger clone, this may be a read error. The chain recombines TRBV5-1 with TRBJ2-5; the match to TRBD1 covers 9 bases. The CDR3 covers 14 residues. Trimming took 3 bases from V and 5 from J; bases not matched to a gene: 5. Germline CDR1 reads SGHRS; CDR2 reads YFSETQ. CDR3 DNA: TGCGCCAGCAGCTGGGGACAGGGTGCGGAGACCCAGTACTTC. Residues: CASSWGQGAETQYF.

The V call is TRBV7-3, the J call TRBJ2-2, with 7 bases identical to TRBD1. Germline assignment: CDR1 SGHTA and CDR2 FQGTGA. The CDR3 extends over 15 amino acids. Trimming removed 0 bases from V and 7 bases from J; junction bases left unmatched: 5. Here the CDR3 DNA reads TGTGCCAGCAGCTTAACGTTAGGGGGCATCGGGGAGCTGTTTTTT. Protein: CASSLTLGGIGELFF.

V gene TRBV28 combines with J gene TRBJ1-5; D is undetermined. In germline, CDR1 is MDHEN, CDR2 SYDVKM. The CDR3 length is 15 residues. Trimming pared 8 bases from V and 3 bases from J, leaving 17 bases between. The DNA for the CDR3 is TGTGCCAGCTGGAACCCAGGACGGAACAATCAGCCCCAGCATTTT. Translated: CASWNPGRNNQPQHF. Complete variable domain (other parts from reference TRBV28 and TRBJ1-5): DVKVTQSSRYLVKRTGEKVFLECVQDMDHENMFWYRQDPGLGLRLIYFSYDVKMKEKGDIPEGYSVSREKKERFSLILESASTNQTSMYLCASWNPGRNNQPQHFGDGTRLSIL.

The chain combines TRBV7-2 with TRBJ2-7; TRBD1 might be the D (5 bases). The germline V gene has CDR1 SGHTA and CDR2 FQGNSA. CDR3 length: 15 amino acids. V was clipped by 6 bases and J by 2 bases, with 17 bases between them. CDR3: CASRLSTAMTYEQYF. DNA for the CDR3: TGTGCCAGCAGATTATCGACAGCAATGACCTACGAGCAGTACTTC.

This clonotype was picked up a small number of times. V usage is TRBV28 and J usage is TRBJ2-7; TRBD1 might be the D (6 bases). With 8 bases removed from V and 0 bases from J, the gap between germline ends came to 11 bases. This CDR3 is built from 13 residues. CDR1 MDHEN and CDR2 SYDVKM come from the germline V gene. CDR3 DNA sequence: TGTGCCAGCCAACTAGGGGGCTCCTACGAGCAGTACGTC. Amino acids: CASQLGGSYEQYV.

In its sample, this clonotype was seen a few times. The V call is TRBV12-3 or TRBV12-4, the J call TRBJ2-3, with a possible D match to TRBD2 (6 bases). The germline V and J ends were trimmed by 5 bases and 7 bases, with 19 bases remaining between them. CDR3 length: 15 residues. CDR3 loop: CASSHTGTFSNTQYF. CDR3 nucleotides: TGTGCCAGCAGTCACACCGGGACTTTTTCAAATACGCAGTATTTT.

This clonotype was found many times. DNA of the CDR3: TGTGCCAGCAGTTACTCGGCAGGGGCGGGCATGAACACTGAAGCTTTCTTT. This encodes CASSYSAGAGMNTEAFF. The rearrangement links TRBV6-2 or TRBV6-3 to TRBJ1-1; a weak D match, TRBD1 (6 bases). Per germline, CDR1 MNHEY and CDR2 SVGEGT. Trimming stripped 0 bases from V and 0 bases from J, with 14 bases between. The CDR3 is 17 residues long.

V is TRBV7-2 and J is TRBJ2-5, with D possibly being TRBD2 (6 bases). CDR1 and CDR2 (germline): SGHTA, FQGNSA. The CDR3 loop spans 13 amino acids. The V end lost 5 bases, the J end lost 7 bases, and 14 bases lay between the germline ends. This CDR3 is CASSQGLRATQYF. The CDR3, as DNA: TGTGCCAGCAGCCAGGGACTTCGGGCGACCCAGTACTTC.

The CDR3 DNA is TGTGCCAGCAGGGATAGACAGGGGCGGTACAATGAGCAGTTCTTC. This encodes CASRDRQGRYNEQFF. The chain has TRBV5-8 and TRBJ2-1; 8 nucleotides align to TRBD1. The CDR3 is made up of 15 amino acids. Germline CDR1 SGHTS, CDR2 YDEGEE. V gave up 5 bases and J gave up 4 bases; unmatched junction bases: 8.

Ten or more counts support this clonotype. J is TRBJ2-7 and V is TRBV27; the D gene is possibly TRBD1 (5 bases). V lost 4 bases, J lost 2 bases, and 12 bases lay in between. The germline CDR1 and CDR2 sequences are MNHEY and SMNVEV (reference sequence). The CDR3 extends over 14 amino acids. CDR3 protein: CASSWAGPTYEQYF. CDR3 sequence (DNA): TGTGCCAGCAGTTGGGCAGGGCCCACCTACGAGCAGTACTTC.

To note about this clonotype: The CDR3 does not end in the conserved phenylalanine or tryptophan, so this is likely a read error. The CDR3 DNA reads TGCGCCAGCAGCGGAGGGACAGCCCCGTCCTGGTATGGCTACACCTTA. Protein: CASSGGTAPSWYGYTL. The V and J genes are TRBV5-1 and TRBJ1-2, with 7 bases aligning to TRBD1. Per the germline V gene, CDR1 is SGHRS and CDR2 is YFSETQ. The V and J ends lost 4 bases and 5 bases, in that order; junction bases with no gene match: 14. The CDR3 runs to 16 residues.

J is TRBJ1-1 and V is TRBV20-1; D uncertain. The germline V gene has CDR1 DFQATT and CDR2 SNEGSKA (reference sequence). Trimming cost V 6 bases and J 1 base, with 15 bases left between them. This CDR3 is 14 amino acids long. CDR3: CSAPTASGNTEAFF. The CDR3 DNA sequence: TGCAGTGCCCCGACCGCTTCGGGGAACACTGAAGCTTTCTTT.

This clonotype was counted at least ten times. The CDR3 protein is CASRGTYSNQPQHF. In nucleotides, the CDR3 is TGTGCCAGCCGAGGTACATATAGCAATCAGCCCCAGCATTTT. V and J are TRBV6-6 and TRBJ1-5; D not resolved. With 8 bases removed from V and 0 bases from J, the gap between germline ends came to 11 bases. Germline CDR1 reads MNHNY; CDR2 reads SVGAGI (reference sequence). CDR3 length equals 14 residues.

J is TRBJ2-3 and V is TRBV7-3; the D call may be TRBD1 or TRBD2 (6 bases each). V shed 3 bases and J shed 0 bases, with 10 bases lying between them. This CDR3 is built from 15 residues. CDR1 SGHTA and CDR2 FQGTGA come from the germline V gene. The chain's CDR3 is CASSFTGASTDTQYF. The CDR3 coding sequence is TGTGCCAGCAGCTTCACGGGGGCAAGCACAGATACGCAGTATTTT.

V gene TRBV7-3 combines with J gene TRBJ2-1; D uncertain. The germline V and J ends were trimmed by 6 bases and 1 base, with 10 bases remaining between them. Germline CDR1 is SGHTA and CDR2 is FQGTGA. The CDR3 is 14 residues long. The CDR3: CASSFEPSYNEQFF. The CDR3 DNA reads TGTGCCAGCAGTTTCGAGCCTTCCTACAATGAGCAGTTCTTC.